Following are 18 T cell receptor beta chains from one sample sequenced in a study of cytomegalovirus exposure and HLA in healthy donors. Amplification used 60 Vbeta primers and 13 Jbeta primers. Sequencing was performed with immunoSEQ multiplex PCR; in TCRdb, only in-frame clones are kept and a portion is missing. Here the sample spans some 90,000 clones, 80% to 85% being singletons. Sequencing was carried out using PBMCs. These receptors were taken from an older woman in good health and CMV-seropositive.

The rearrangement links TRBV7-2 to TRBJ2-5, with 9 bases that match TRBD1. Germline CDR1 reads SGHTA; CDR2 reads FQGNSA. This CDR3 contains 15 residues. The V segment lost 5 bases and the J segment 5 bases; nucleotides outside the gene matches: 9. The CDR3 bases are TGTGCCAGCAGCCCACGGACAGGGGATTTGGAGACCCAGTACTTC. Its translation is CASSPRTGDLETQYF.

V is TRBV4-2 and J is TRBJ2-2; 8 bases line up with TRBD1. V shed 1 base, J shed 6 bases, and the junction held 4 bases outside the gene matches. The CDR3 covers 15 residues. Germline V gene data show CDR1 as LGHNA and CDR2 as YNFKEQ. For the CDR3, the DNA is TGTGCCAGCAGCCAAGGGACAGGGAAAGCCGGGGAGCTGTTTTTT. Protein product: CASSQGTGKAGELFF.

The V call is TRBV2, the J call TRBJ2-7; D is ambiguous. Trimming left V 4 bases short and J 7 bases short, with 11 bases between. From germline, CDR1 is SNHLY and CDR2 FYNNEI. This CDR3 spans 12 amino acids. The CDR3 bases are TGTGCCAGCAGTGCAAACACAGAGGAGCAGTACTTC. Translated, it gives CASSANTEEQYF.

V gene TRBV6-1 combines with J gene TRBJ2-3; weak D call: TRBD2 (6 bases). Germline assignment: CDR1 MNHNS and CDR2 SASEGT. This CDR3 comprises 14 residues. The V end was cut by 4 bases, the J end by 4 bases, with 12 bases between. CDR3 DNA: TGTGCCAGCAGTGTACGGGAGAGGTCAGATACGCAGTATTTT. This codes for CASSVRERSDTQYF.

The sample holds a few counts of this clone. The chain has TRBV4-3 and TRBJ1-6; weak D call: TRBD1 (6 bases). The CDR3 is 17 residues long. CDR1 LGHNA and CDR2 YSLEER come from the germline V gene. Between the trimmed V and J ends, which lost 0 bases and 0 bases, there was a span of 9 bases. The CDR3 region has the DNA TGCGCCAGCAGCCAAGATTTAGGGGGCTCCTATAATTCACCCCTCCACTTT. Its translation is CASSQDLGGSYNSPLHF.

V is TRBV7-2 and J is TRBJ2-7, with TRBD2 matching over 7 bases. Germline trimming cut 6 bases from V and 4 bases from J; bases unmatched to any gene: 18. This CDR3 comprises 17 residues. Germline values: CDR1 SGHTA, CDR2 FQGNSA. The CDR3 DNA is TGTGCCAGCAGTCGATCCGGCCCCCGGGGGGTTTCATACGAGCAGTACTTC. Protein sequence: CASSRSGPRGVSYEQYF. The full variable domain, rest sourced from reference TRBV7-2 and TRBJ2-7, is GAGVSQSPSNKVTEKGKDVELRCDPISGHTALYWYRQSLGQGLEFLIYFQGNSAPDKSGLPSDRFSAERTGGSVSTLTIQRTQQEDSAVYLCASSRSGPRGVSYEQYFGPGTRLTVT.

This sequence joins TRBV6-1 and TRBJ2-7; TRBD2 aligns across 10 bases. Germline V gene sequence: CDR1 MNHNS, CDR2 SASEGT. There are 15 residues in the CDR3. J lost 0 bases, V lost 1 base, and 0 bases had no gene match. CDR3 coding DNA: TGTGCCAGCAGTGAAGGACTAGCGGGCTCCTACGAGCAGTACTTC. Translating gives CASSEGLAGSYEQYF.

The rearrangement links TRBV27 to TRBJ1-3, with a weak D call TRBD1 (5 bases). The CDR3 is 13 amino acids. V was pared by 9 bases and J by 3 bases, with 12 bases between. Germline loops: CDR1 MNHEY, CDR2 SMNVEV (reference sequence). The CDR3, as DNA: TGTGCCAGTTCTCCTAGGGGTGGAAACACCATATATTTT. Its translation: CASSPRGGNTIYF.

The gene calls are TRBV30 and TRBJ1-2; 8 bases map to TRBD1. V lost 5 bases to trimming and J lost 4 bases; unmatched junction nucleotides: 6. CDR1 and CDR2 (germline): GTSNPN, SVGIG (reference sequence). This CDR3 has 13 amino acids. The CDR3 protein is CAWGTGVVYGYTF. The CDR3 DNA reads as TGTGCCTGGGGGACAGGCGTGGTCTATGGCTACACCTTC.

The chain uses TRBV7-2 and TRBJ2-3; a weak D match, TRBD2 (7 bases). Trimming took off 1 base at V and 7 bases at J, with 9 bases between the two ends. Germline loops: CDR1 SGHTA, CDR2 FQGNSA. The CDR3 runs to 13 residues. This CDR3 is CASSLGGGNTQYF. The CDR3 DNA is TGTGCCAGCAGCTTAGGCGGGGGCAATACGCAGTATTTT.

The gene calls are TRBV7-9 and TRBJ1-1, with 7 bases fitting TRBD1. The CDR3 is 17 residues long. The germline V gene encodes CDR1 SEHNR and CDR2 FQNEAQ (reference sequence). V lost 1 base and J lost 0; bases outside the gene matches: 8. CDR3: CASSLGSRGLMNTEAFF. For the CDR3, the DNA is TGTGCCAGCAGCTTAGGATCCAGGGGGTTGATGAACACTGAAGCTTTCTTT.

The chain employs TRBV10-3 and TRBJ2-5; TRBD2 matches at 10 bases. The J call is uncertain, as TRBJ2-7 better fits the DNA end. CDR3 length equals 15 residues. CDR1 ENHRY and CDR2 SYGVKD come from the germline V gene. The DNA of the CDR3 is TGTGCCATCAGTGAGGTGACTAGCGGGTCCTACGAGCAGTACTTC. This encodes CAISEVTSGSYEQYF.

The genes are TRBV28 and TRBJ1-1, with 8 bases lining up with TRBD1. The CDR3 totals 15 residues. With 2 bases clipped from V and 4 bases from J, the junction kept 6 bases outside the gene matches. Looked up from germline, CDR1 is MDHEN and CDR2 is SYDVKM. CDR3: CASSLLDRVGTEAFF. The DNA of the CDR3 is TGTGCCAGCAGTTTACTGGACAGGGTGGGCACTGAAGCTTTCTTT.

V usage is TRBV9 and J usage is TRBJ2-7, with D possibly matching TRBD2 (5 bases). CDR1 and CDR2 from the germline V gene are SGDLS and YYNGEE. The germline V and J ends were trimmed by 0 bases and 6 bases, with 19 bases remaining between them. The length of the CDR3 is 16 residues. Written as DNA, the CDR3 is TGTGCCAGCAGCGTAGGTTTGTCTAGCCGGAGTTCCGAGCAGTACTTC. Translation gives CASSVGLSSRSSEQYF.

This clone appeared once. The rearrangement uses TRBV19 and TRBJ2-1; the D gene is possibly TRBD2 (6 bases). Looked up from germline, CDR1 is LNHDA and CDR2 is SQIVND (reference sequence). The ends were cut back, 8 bases at V and 6 bases at J, with 20 bases in the middle. This CDR3 comprises 15 residues. The CDR3 region is CASDCEEGLCNEQFF. The CDR3 DNA reads as TGTGCCAGTGACTGCGAGGAGGGTCTATGCAATGAGCAGTTCTTC.

The V and J genes are TRBV7-9 and TRBJ2-7; 11 nucleotides line up with TRBD2. J lost 6 bases, V lost 2 bases, and 6 bases had no gene match. Germline CDR1 and CDR2: SEHNR and FQNEAQ (reference sequence). This CDR3 region has 15 residues. CDR3: CASSLLAGGGSEQYF. Written as DNA, the CDR3 is TGTGCCAGCAGCTTACTAGCGGGAGGCGGGAGCGAGCAGTACTTC.

V gene TRBV4-2 combines with J gene TRBJ1-1; D uncertain. The germline V gene has CDR1 LGHNA and CDR2 YNFKEQ. Trimming shortened V by 7 bases and J by 1 base, and 10 bases separated the two germline ends. The CDR3 is 13 residues long. Here the CDR3 DNA reads TGTGCCAGCATCTCCACTACGAACACTGAAGCTTTCTTT. This sequence encodes CASISTTNTEAFF.

The chain combines TRBV6-4 with TRBJ2-1; D is possibly TRBD2 (7 bases). There are 15 residues in the CDR3. Germline V CDR1 and CDR2: MRHNA, SNTAGT. V shed 6 bases and J shed 1 base, with 13 bases lying between them. The CDR3 DNA follows: TGTGCCAGCAGCGAGGGGGGGGGTTCCTACAATGAGCAGTTCTTC. Translating it yields CASSEGGGSYNEQFF.